A single sample gave rise to the 10 T cell receptor beta chains below, sequenced in a study of a mutant IDH1 vaccine in newly diagnosed glioma. Assay: immunoSEQ multiplex PCR; the TCRdb copy retains only in-frame clones and omits some. Altogether about 60,000 clones are present, approximately 84% being singletons, with the ten largest covering more than 10%. Noted time point: week 23, last vaccination. Every vaccination contained 300 ug of the mutant IDH1 20-mer peptide and was paired with topical imiquimod. These receptors' antigens are unknown. This sample comprised PBMCs, obtained from a glioma patient whose treatment included an IDH1 peptide vaccine. The receptors derive from a man aged 18 to 30 with glioma.

The J gene is TRBJ1-5, the V gene TRBV4-1, with 8 positions matching TRBD1. With 3 bases clipped from V and 7 bases from J, the junction kept 5 bases outside the gene matches. Germline CDR1 reads MGHRA; CDR2 reads YSYEKL. This CDR3 is built from 14 residues. CDR3 coding DNA: TGCGCCAGCAGCCAGCAACAGGGGGTCCAGCCCCAGCATTTT. Encoded protein: CASSQQQGVQPQHF.

V gene TRBV13 combines with J gene TRBJ2-3; possible D gene TRBD2, 5 bases. Germline CDR1 PRHDT, CDR2 FYEKMQ (reference sequence). Trimming pared 4 bases from V and 4 bases from J, leaving 21 bases between. The CDR3 is 17 amino acids. CDR3 amino acids: CASSSYDHLQAADTQYF. CDR3 coding DNA: TGTGCCAGCAGCTCTTATGACCACTTACAAGCGGCAGATACGCAGTATTTT.

This clone occurred once. The chain is built from TRBV5-1 and TRBJ2-7; unclear D gene. The CDR3 extends over 16 amino acids. In germline, CDR1 is SGHRS, CDR2 YFSETQ. Deletions cut 4 bases from V and 0 bases from J, with 17 bases between. CDR3 in amino acids: CASSPVRRLSSYEQYF. The CDR3 DNA reads TGCGCCAGCAGCCCCGTGCGCAGGCTTAGCTCCTACGAGCAGTACTTC.

The chain uses TRBV2 and TRBJ1-1; 7 bases match TRBD1. Germline CDR1 is SNHLY and CDR2 is FYNNEI. V dropped 5 bases and J dropped 5; count of bases not matched to a gene: 14. The CDR3 is made up of 16 amino acids. The CDR3 coding sequence is TGTGCCAGCAGTTCCGGGACAGTCCGATCAGGAACTGAAGCTTTCTTT. Amino acids: CASSSGTVRSGTEAFF.

This chain connects TRBV5-1 to TRBJ2-7; no clear D. V was clipped by 2 bases and J by 7 bases, with 13 bases between them. The germline V gene encodes CDR1 SGHRS and CDR2 YFSETQ. This CDR3 comprises 13 residues. In nucleotides, the CDR3 is TGCGCCAGCAGCTTTAATCCACCTTTTGAGCAGTACTTC. Encoded protein: CASSFNPPFEQYF.

The table lists this clone with a count of one. The chain has TRBV5-8 and TRBJ2-7; D unresolved. CDR1 is SGHTS and CDR2 is YDEGEE in the germline V gene. The CDR3 consists of 12 residues. V was trimmed by 7 bases and J by 8 bases, leaving 16 bases between them. Here the CDR3 DNA reads TGTGCCAGCTCCCCTCCGGGTGAGAAGCAGTACTTC. Protein product: CASSPPGEKQYF.

The DNA for the CDR3 is TGTGCCAGCAGTTTAGCACAGGGGGAATATGGCTACACCTTC. This sequence encodes CASSLAQGEYGYTF. The chain recombines TRBV27 with TRBJ1-2, with TRBD1 identical over 8 bases. Germline V gene lookup returns CDR1 MNHEY and CDR2 SMNVEV (reference sequence). This CDR3 comprises 14 residues. The ends lost 2 bases at V and 5 bases at J; junction bases unmatched: 4.

The rearrangement links TRBV25-1 to TRBJ1-6; 9 bases are shared with TRBD1. V shed 4 bases, J shed 8 bases, and the junction held 6 bases outside the gene matches. The length of the CDR3 is 15 residues. CDR1 and CDR2 (germline): MGHDK, SYGVNS. CDR3 protein: CASSVRDRAYSPLHF. Written as DNA, the CDR3 is TGTGCCAGCAGTGTCCGGGACAGGGCTTATTCACCCCTCCACTTT. The complete variable domain, with remaining parts taken from reference TRBV25-1 and TRBJ1-6, reads EADIYQTPRYLVIGTGKKITLECSQTMGHDKMYWYQQDPGMELHLIHYSYGVNSTEKGDLSSESTVSRIRTEHFPLTLESARPSHTSQYLCASSVRDRAYSPLHFGNGTRLTVT.

This chain connects TRBV5-8 to TRBJ1-2; 9 nucleotides match TRBD1. The CDR3 runs to 18 residues. Germline V gene sequence: CDR1 SGHTS, CDR2 YDEGEE. The J segment lost 0 bases and the V segment lost 2 bases, leaving 11 bases of the junction unmatched. CDR3: CASSLPQGARLPNYGYTF. In DNA form, the CDR3 reads TGTGCCAGCAGCTTACCACAGGGGGCCAGACTTCCTAACTATGGCTACACCTTC.

The rearrangement joins TRBV6-1 to TRBJ2-7; the D is unclear. V lost 6 bases and J lost 6, with 12 bases in between. The germline CDR1 and CDR2 sequences are MNHNS and SASEGT. CDR3 length: 12 residues. Here the CDR3 reads CASRAVLGEQYF. The CDR3, as DNA: TGTGCCAGCAGGGCGGTGCTCGGCGAGCAGTACTTC.